The 17 T cell receptor beta chains in this list originate from one sample, sequenced in a study of blood T cell repertoires in COVID-19. Clones were sequenced by immunoSEQ multiplex PCR, and TCRdb holds only the in-frame ones, with some missing. The data hold 200,000 or so clones, with 80% to 90% observed a single time. Specimen: peripheral blood. Receptors originate from a man younger than 40 with active or convalescent COVID-19.

This clone was observed once. The chain has TRBV19 and TRBJ1-1; 7 bases are shared with TRBD1. Germline loops: CDR1 LNHDA, CDR2 SQIVND (reference sequence). Trimming cost V 6 bases and J 8 bases; bases outside gene matches: 6. This CDR3 is 12 amino acids long. This CDR3 is CASRGRGTEAFF. In DNA form, the CDR3 reads TGTGCCAGTAGGGGCAGGGGGACAGAAGCTTTCTTT.

The chain couples TRBV7-2 to TRBJ2-3; the match to TRBD2 covers 10 bases. V trimming: 5 bases; J trimming: 0 bases; junction bases outside the gene matches: 2. The length of the CDR3 is 15 residues. Germline V gene sequence: CDR1 SGHTA, CDR2 FQGNSA. The CDR3 sequence: CASSLTSGSTDTQYF. CDR3 sequence (DNA): TGTGCCAGCAGCCTGACTAGCGGGAGCACAGATACGCAGTATTTT. Full variable domain (outside the CDR3, taken from reference TRBV7-2 and TRBJ2-3): GAGVSQSPSNKVTEKGKDVELRCDPISGHTALYWYRQSLGQGLEFLIYFQGNSAPDKSGLPSDRFSAERTGGSVSTLTIQRTQQEDSAVYLCASSLTSGSTDTQYFGPGTRLTVL.

This sequence joins TRBV4-3 and TRBJ1-6; D possibly corresponds to TRBD1 (6 bases). V was cut by 3 bases and J by 2 bases, with 14 bases left in between. The germline gives CDR1 LGHNA, CDR2 YSLEER. The CDR3 is 17 amino acids. CDR3 residues: CASSQGGGGAYNSPLHF. The CDR3 region has the DNA TGCGCCAGCAGCCAGGGCGGCGGGGGCGCCTATAATTCACCCCTCCACTTT.

The chain uses TRBV18 and TRBJ2-5, with a tentative D call TRBD1 (6 bases). Trimming removed 0 bases at V and 2 bases at J, with 13 bases between. Germline V gene data show CDR1 as KGHSH and CDR2 as LQKENI. The CDR3 length is 16 residues. In DNA, the CDR3 is TGTGCCAGCTCACCACCCGGACAGCCGACACAAGAGACCCAGTACTTC. It encodes CASSPPGQPTQETQYF. The entire variable domain, with the rest obtained from reference TRBV18 and TRBJ2-5, is as follows: NAGVMQNPRHLVRRRGQEARLRCSPMKGHSHVYWYRQLPEEGLKFMVYLQKENIIDESGMPKERFSAEFPKEGPSILRIQQVVRGDSAAYFCASSPPGQPTQETQYFGPGTRLLVL.

This clone was seen a single time. The chain is built from TRBV19 and TRBJ2-7; D possibly corresponds to TRBD2 (6 bases). This CDR3 is built from 14 residues. The V gene lost 7 bases and the J gene lost 0 bases, with 13 bases spanning the gap. Germline CDR1 is LNHDA and CDR2 is SQIVND (reference sequence). CDR3 bases: TGTGCCAGTACCAAACCCGGGAGCTCCTACGAGCAGTACTTC. Its translation is CASTKPGSSYEQYF.

The J gene is TRBJ1-3, the V gene TRBV6-5; D gene unclear. Germline-derived CDR1 and CDR2 are MNHEY and SVGAGI. V was cut by 5 bases and J by 2 bases, with 7 bases left in between. This CDR3 region has 13 residues. DNA of the CDR3: TGTGCCAGCAGTATCGGGACTGGAAACACCATATATTTT. Protein sequence: CASSIGTGNTIYF.

The V and J genes are TRBV19 and TRBJ1-4, with 8 bases identical to TRBD1. Germline CDR1 LNHDA, CDR2 SQIVND (reference sequence). The CDR3 totals 15 residues. Trimming removed 5 bases from V and 7 bases from J; junction bases left unmatched: 9. The CDR3: CASSSRTGTGEKLFF. The CDR3 nucleotides read TGTGCCAGTAGTTCCCGGACAGGGACGGGTGAAAAACTGTTTTTT.

In this sample, this clone turned up a few times. V is TRBV28 and J is TRBJ1-3; 10 nucleotides match TRBD1. Germline V CDR1 and CDR2: MDHEN, SYDVKM. The trim removed 6 bases at V and 4 bases at J, leaving 9 bases unmatched. CDR3 length equals 16 residues. The CDR3 DNA sequence: TGTGCCAGCAGCCTACGACAGGGGGCTGGAGGAAACACCATATATTTT. As protein: CASSLRQGAGGNTIYF.

This chain uses TRBV2 with TRBJ1-1; no definite D call. The CDR3 sequence is 13 residues long. V shed 7 bases and J shed 0 bases, with 9 bases lying between them. Germline CDR1 SNHLY, CDR2 FYNNEI. The CDR3 here is CASIPVMNTEAFF. The DNA of the CDR3 is TGTGCCAGCATCCCAGTGATGAACACTGAAGCTTTCTTT. Full variable domain (rest looked up from reference TRBV2 and TRBJ1-1): EPEVTQTPSHQVTQMGQEVILRCVPISNHLYFYWYRQILGQKVEFLVSFYNNEISEKSEIFDDQFSVERPDGSNFTLKIRSTKLEDSAMYFCASIPVMNTEAFFGQGTRLTVV.

This clone occurred once. The chain is built from TRBV19 and TRBJ2-2; the D gene is possibly TRBD2 (6 bases). The CDR3 consists of 17 residues. CDR1 is LNHDA, CDR2 SQIVND, per germline (reference sequence). V gave up 1 base and J gave up 2 bases, with 14 bases separating them. The CDR3 coding sequence is TGTGCCAGTAGTATAGCATGGGGACTCTTCAACACCGGGGAGCTGTTTTTT. Residues: CASSIAWGLFNTGELFF.

This clone was observed a few times. V gene TRBV7-2 combines with J gene TRBJ1-2; D call uncertain. This CDR3 region has 13 residues. Trimming stripped 5 bases from V and 5 bases from J, with 12 bases between. Germline V gives CDR1 SGHTA, CDR2 FQGNSA. Here the CDR3 reads CASSARQVYGYTF. Here the CDR3 DNA reads TGTGCCAGCAGCGCACGACAAGTATATGGCTACACCTTC.

This chain links TRBV10-1 with TRBJ2-2; 8 bases map to TRBD1. This CDR3 comprises 15 residues. The V gene's germline CDR1 is WNHNN and CDR2 SYGVQD (reference sequence). V shed 7 bases, J shed 5 bases, and the junction held 9 bases outside the gene matches. The CDR3 nucleotides are TGCGCCAGCACCGATACAGGGGGTCCAACCGGGGAGCTGTTTTTT. Translating it yields CASTDTGGPTGELFF.

A single count supports this clone. The chain is built from TRBV19 and TRBJ1-4; tentative D call: TRBD1 (6 bases). With 7 bases removed from V and 3 bases from J, the gap between germline ends came to 21 bases. Per the germline V gene, CDR1 is LNHDA and CDR2 is SQIVND (reference sequence). The CDR3 spans 17 residues. In DNA form, the CDR3 reads TGTGCCAGTAAGGAGAGGGGACAACTACGGGCTAATGAAAAACTGTTTTTT. This encodes CASKERGQLRANEKLFF.

The chain links TRBV28 to TRBJ1-2, with 10 nucleotides matching TRBD1. Trimming at V came to 6 bases and at J to 4 bases, leaving 5 bases not matched to a gene. CDR1 is MDHEN and CDR2 is SYDVKM in the germline V gene. This CDR3 spans 14 amino acids. For the CDR3, the DNA is TGTGCCAGCAGGGTGACAGGGGGCGGCTATGGCTACACCTTC. Translated: CASRVTGGGYGYTF.

The chain joins TRBV6-5 to TRBJ1-5; 7 bases are a match to TRBD1. The CDR3 runs 15 residues. Germline V gene sequence: CDR1 MNHEY, CDR2 SVGAGI. V trimming: 5 bases; J trimming: 4 bases; junction bases outside the gene matches: 8. CDR3: CASSTNDRANQPQHF. CDR3 bases: TGTGCCAGCAGTACTAATGACAGGGCAAATCAGCCCCAGCATTTT.

The rearrangement links TRBV6-2 or TRBV6-3 to TRBJ2-1; TRBD2 agrees at 8 bases. V shed 4 bases and J 1 base; nucleotides not matched to a gene: 3. The germline V gene encodes CDR1 MNHEY and CDR2 SVGEGT. The CDR3 runs 15 residues. CDR3 DNA sequence: TGTGCCAGCAGTTGGGGCGGGAGGTCCTACAATGAGCAGTTCTTC. Amino acids: CASSWGGRSYNEQFF.

The table lists this clone with a few counts. J is TRBJ2-1 and V is TRBV7-2; 8 positions agree with TRBD2. Germline CDR1 SGHTA, CDR2 FQGNSA. The V gene end was trimmed by 4 bases and the J gene end by 7 bases; junction bases not matched to a gene: 12. This CDR3 contains 16 residues. CDR3 sequence: CASSSWLGGRQNEQFF. In nucleotides, the CDR3 is TGTGCCAGCAGCTCCTGGCTAGGCGGGAGGCAGAATGAGCAGTTCTTC. The variable domain in full, completed from reference TRBV7-2 and TRBJ2-1, reads GAGVSQSPSNKVTEKGKDVELRCDPISGHTALYWYRQSLGQGLEFLIYFQGNSAPDKSGLPSDRFSAERTGGSVSTLTIQRTQQEDSAVYLCASSSWLGGRQNEQFFGPGTRLTVL.